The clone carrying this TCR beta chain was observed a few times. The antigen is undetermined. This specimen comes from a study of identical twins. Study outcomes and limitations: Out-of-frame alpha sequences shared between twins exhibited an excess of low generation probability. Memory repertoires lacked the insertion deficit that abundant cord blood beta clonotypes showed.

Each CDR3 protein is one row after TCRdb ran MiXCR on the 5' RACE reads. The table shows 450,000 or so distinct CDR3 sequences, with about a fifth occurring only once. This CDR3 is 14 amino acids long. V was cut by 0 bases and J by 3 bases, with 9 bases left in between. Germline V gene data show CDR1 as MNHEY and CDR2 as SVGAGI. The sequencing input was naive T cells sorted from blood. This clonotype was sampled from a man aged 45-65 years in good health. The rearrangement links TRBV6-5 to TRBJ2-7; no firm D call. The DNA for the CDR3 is TGTGCCAGCAGTTACTCTACGGCGAACTACGAGCAGTACTTC. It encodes CASSYSTANYEQYF.